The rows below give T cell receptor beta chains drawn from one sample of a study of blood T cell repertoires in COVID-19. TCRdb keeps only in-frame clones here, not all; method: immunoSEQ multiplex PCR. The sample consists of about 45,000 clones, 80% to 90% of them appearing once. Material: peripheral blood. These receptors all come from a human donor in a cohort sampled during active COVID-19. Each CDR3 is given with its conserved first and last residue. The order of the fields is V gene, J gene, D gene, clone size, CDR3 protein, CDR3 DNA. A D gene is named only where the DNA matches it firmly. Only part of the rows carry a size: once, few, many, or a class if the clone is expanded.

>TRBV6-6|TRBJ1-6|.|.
CASTKTRGGDSPLHF
TGTGCCAGCACCAAGACCCGAGGGGGGGATTCACCCCTCCACTTT
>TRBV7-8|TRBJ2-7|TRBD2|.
CASSLVREAVYEQYF
TGTGCCAGCAGCTTAGTGCGGGAGGCGGTCTACGAGCAGTACTTC
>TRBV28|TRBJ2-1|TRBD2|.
CATSRARSGVLREQFF
TGTGCCACCTCGCGGGCCCGAAGCGGGGTTTTAAGGGAGCAGTTCTTC
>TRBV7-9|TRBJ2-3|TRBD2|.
CASSPKAPSGGPTDTQYF
TGTGCCAGCAGCCCGAAGGCCCCTAGCGGGGGGCCTACAGATACGCAGTATTTT
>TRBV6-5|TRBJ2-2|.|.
CASSRLGGNTGELFF
TGTGCCAGCAGTAGGCTAGGAGGAAACACCGGGGAGCTGTTTTTT
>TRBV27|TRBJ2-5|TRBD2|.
CASSYLTSGRQETQYF
TGTGCCAGCAGTTACTTGACTAGCGGGAGACAAGAGACCCAGTACTTC
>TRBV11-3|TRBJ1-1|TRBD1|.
CASSLRTGDHEAFF
TGTGCCAGCAGCTTAAGGACAGGGGATCATGAAGCTTTCTTT
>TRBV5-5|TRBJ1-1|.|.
CASSLAGDNTEAFF
TGTGCCAGCAGCTTGGCAGGGGATAACACTGAAGCTTTCTTT
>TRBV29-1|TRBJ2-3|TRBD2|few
CSAVTSGGTPDTQYF
TGCAGCGCAGTAACTAGCGGGGGCACTCCCGATACGCAGTATTTT
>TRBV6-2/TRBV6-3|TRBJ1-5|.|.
CASSYIQGSNQPQHF
TGTGCCAGCAGTTACATTCAGGGATCCAATCAGCCCCAGCATTTT
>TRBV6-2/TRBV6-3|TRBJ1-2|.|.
CASSYGTVQRGYTF
TGTGCCAGCAGTTACGGCACAGTTCAGCGGGGCTACACCTTC
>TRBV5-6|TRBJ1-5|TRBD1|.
CASSLVSGGNQPQHF
TGTGCCAGCAGCTTGGTGTCAGGGGGAAATCAGCCCCAGCATTTT
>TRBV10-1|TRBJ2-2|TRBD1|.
CATARDSSNTGELFF
TGCGCCACGGCACGGGACAGCTCGAACACCGGGGAGCTGTTTTTT
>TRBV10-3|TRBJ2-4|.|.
CAISDAGSKNIQYF
TGTGCCATCAGTGATGCAGGTAGCAAAAACATTCAGTACTTC
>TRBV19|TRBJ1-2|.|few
CASQGRLRGGYTF
TGTGCCTCCCAGGGGAGACTAAGAGGTGGCTACACCTTC
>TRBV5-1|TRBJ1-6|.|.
CASSLEGRVESPLHF
TGCGCCAGCAGCTTGGAGGGCAGGGTTGAGTCACCCCTCCACTTT
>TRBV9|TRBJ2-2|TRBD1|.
CASSVDWTGSTGELFF
TGTGCCAGCAGCGTAGATTGGACAGGGTCCACCGGGGAGCTGTTTTTT
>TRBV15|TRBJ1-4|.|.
CATSPGATNEKLFF
TGTGCCACCAGTCCCGGGGCAACTAATGAAAAACTGTTTTTT
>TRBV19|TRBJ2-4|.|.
CASNAGVTNIQYF
TGTGCCAGTAATGCAGGCGTTACAAACATTCAGTACTTC
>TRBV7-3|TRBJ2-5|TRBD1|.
CASSPHRGETQYF
TGTGCCAGCAGCCCGCACAGGGGGGAGACCCAGTACTTC
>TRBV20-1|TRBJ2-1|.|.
CSASRAGAYYNEQFF
TGCAGTGCTAGTCGGGCAGGGGCGTATTACAATGAGCAGTTCTTC
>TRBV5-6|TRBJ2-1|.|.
CASNNDAYNEQFF
TGTGCCAGCAACAACGATGCCTACAATGAGCAGTTCTTC
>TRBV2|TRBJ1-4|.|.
CASSVGAPTNEKLFF
TGTGCCAGCAGTGTAGGGGCCCCAACTAATGAAAAACTGTTTTTT
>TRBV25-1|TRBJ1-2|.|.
CASSVHTINYGYTF
TGTGCCAGCAGTGTTCACACCATTAACTATGGCTACACCTTC
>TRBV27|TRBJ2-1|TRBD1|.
CASRTGDNEQFF
TGTGCCAGCAGGACAGGGGACAATGAGCAGTTCTTC
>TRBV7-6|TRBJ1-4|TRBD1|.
CASSLGPQGQGEEKLFF
TGTGCCAGCAGCTTAGGCCCTCAGGGACAGGGGGAAGAAAAACTGTTTTTT